This record concerns one T cell receptor (beta chain) sequence. What it binds is unknown. From RNA transcripts, TCR beta CDR3 regions were amplified. The HTBI primer set served for first-round RT-PCR of the TCR CDR3. TCRdb fed the multiplex PCR reads into MiXCR, producing one record per CDR3 protein. The table records about 250,000 distinct CDR3 sequences, 20% to 25% of them present only once. The data belong to a study of T cells in Graves' hyperthyroidism and ophthalmopathy. Study-level findings and limits: The majority of expanded thyroid clonotypes above 0.001 also appeared in blood.

The CDR3 totals 17 residues. V dropped 0 bases and J dropped 4 bases, with 16 bases sitting between them. Germline V gives CDR1 MNHNY, CDR2 SVGAGI (reference sequence). Exclusion of a patient resulted from uncontrolled infection, other autoimmune disease, pregnancy or lactation. The chain employs TRBV6-6 and TRBJ2-1, with D perhaps TRBD1 or TRBD2 (6 bases each). The sequenced sample consisted of blood. The sequence was collected from a man younger than 40 with Graves' ophthalmopathy. The CDR3, as DNA: TGTGCCAGCAGTTACTCGGGCATGGGGGCGGGATACAATGAGCAGTTCTTC. The encoded protein is CASSYSGMGAGYNEQFF.